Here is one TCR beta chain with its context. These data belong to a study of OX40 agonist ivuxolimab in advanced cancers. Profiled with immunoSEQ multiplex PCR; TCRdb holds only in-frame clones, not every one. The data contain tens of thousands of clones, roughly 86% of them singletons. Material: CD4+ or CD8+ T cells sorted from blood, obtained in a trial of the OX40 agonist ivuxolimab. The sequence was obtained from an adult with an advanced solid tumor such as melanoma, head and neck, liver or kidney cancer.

In DNA form, the CDR3 reads TGTGCCAGCCGGGACCAGGGGGCCATGTCACCCCTCCACTTT. Translation: CASRDQGAMSPLHF. The chain links TRBV18 to TRBJ1-6, with 8 bases fitting TRBD1. CDR1 and CDR2 from the germline V gene are KGHSH and LQKENI. The length of the CDR3 is 14 residues. V dropped 8 bases and J dropped 10; count of bases not matched to a gene: 10.